This record concerns one T cell receptor (beta chain) sequence. Its cognate antigen is unknown. This entry is derived from a study of chemoradiotherapy in HPV16-positive cancers. Across the whole study: A couple of HPV16-positive patients' cells yielded candidate HPV-specific clones and common motifs.

The CDR3 consists of 13 residues. Germline V lookup: CDR1 SEHNR, CDR2 FQNEAQ (reference sequence). Losses at the gene ends were 8 bases for V and 2 bases for J; bases not matched to a gene: 6. The table came from immunoSEQ multiplex PCR; TCRdb's copy has only in-frame clones and leaves some out. The data hold about 32,000 clones, with around 88% observed a single time. Study outcomes and limitations: For HPV16-positive patients, expanding HPV-responsive T cells associated with longer recurrence-free survival. Non-HPV-specific T cells did not expand in tumors during treatment, whereas candidate HPV-specific clones and E7-related motifs did. Only a couple of HPV16-positive patients supplied the functional HPV-specificity definition.

This TCR was recovered from a human donor with HPV-associated anogenital cancer. This sequence joins TRBV7-9 and TRBJ2-7; the match to TRBD1 covers 7 bases. The input for sequencing was blood, taken from a patient who underwent chemoradiotherapy. The CDR3 coding sequence is TGTGCCAGCTCCGGGACAGAGGCCTACGAGCAGTACTTC. It translates to CASSGTEAYEQYF.